The 12 T cell receptor beta chains given below trace back to one sample, sequenced in a study of T-cell reconstitution after alpha-beta-depleted transplantation in children. This sample's TCRbeta library carried unique molecular identifier barcodes. TCRdb called the PCR reads again in MiXCR, with one record for every CDR3 protein. The sample carries roughly 49,000 distinct CDR3 sequences, approximately 8.7% recorded once. Sequenced here: PBMCs, mostly from graft donor cells, sampled 60 days after TCRalphabeta/CD19-depleted stem cell transplant. The receptors stem from a male patient under 10 years old who had a stem cell transplant for chronic granulomatous disease, so the T cells may come from the graft donor.

This clonotype appeared many times. The rearrangement uses TRBV14 and TRBJ2-1, with D possibly being TRBD1 (5 bases). With 3 bases removed from V and 5 bases from J, the gap between germline ends came to 11 bases. CDR1 and CDR2 (germline): SGHDN, FVKESK. This CDR3 is 14 amino acids long. This CDR3 reads CASSHWGSNNEQFF. CDR3 DNA sequence: TGTGCCAGCAGCCACTGGGGCTCAAACAATGAGCAGTTCTTC.

For this clonotype: A much larger clone differs from this one at a single base, so this may be a read error. This chain joins TRBV5-1 and TRBJ2-1, with D hard to call. Per germline, CDR1 SGHRS and CDR2 YFSETQ. V was shortened by 0 bases and J by 1 base, with 14 bases between the two germline ends. The CDR3 is 17 residues long. CDR3 protein: CASSLARWLESYNEQFF. CDR3 DNA sequence: TGCGCCAGCAGCTTGGCGAGGTGGCTGGAATCCTACAATGAGCAGTTCTTC. Complete variable domain (other parts from reference TRBV5-1 and TRBJ2-1): KAGVTQTPRYLIKTRGQQVTLSCSPISGHRSVSWYQQTPGQGLQFLFEYFSETQRNKGNFPGRFSGRQFSNSRSEMNVSTLELGDSALYLCASSLARWLESYNEQFFGPGTRLTVL.

This clonotype was counted ten times or more. This chain connects TRBV28 to TRBJ1-2; D remains ambiguous. The CDR3 consists of 13 residues. The V and J ends lost 4 bases and 5 bases respectively, with 11 bases between them. Germline values: CDR1 MDHEN, CDR2 SYDVKM. The CDR3 bases are TGTGCCAGCAGTTCCCCCCATAATTATGGCTACACCTTC. It specifies CASSSPHNYGYTF.

This clonotype has only a few counts. The chain joins TRBV5-1 to TRBJ1-6, with D uncertain. Trimming removed 0 bases from V and 8 bases from J, with 12 bases in between. From germline, CDR1 is SGHRS and CDR2 YFSETQ. The CDR3 runs to 15 residues. The CDR3 coding sequence is TGCGCCAGCAGCTTGGGCCGGGATTACTATTCACCCCTCCACTTT. Encoded protein: CASSLGRDYYSPLHF.

The CDR3 loop is CASSLRTSGPQETQYF. CDR3 coding DNA: TGCGCCAGCAGCTTGAGGACTAGCGGACCCCAAGAGACCCAGTACTTC. This sequence joins TRBV5-1 and TRBJ2-5, with 10 bases aligning to TRBD2. This CDR3 region has 16 residues. The trim removed 1 base at V and 1 base at J, leaving 4 bases unmatched. Per germline, CDR1 SGHRS and CDR2 YFSETQ.

The rearrangement uses TRBV5-5 and TRBJ2-5, with TRBD2 as a possible D gene (6 bases). V lost 3 bases and J 1 base, leaving 19 bases between the germline ends. The CDR3 loop spans 17 amino acids. The germline CDR1 and CDR2 sequences are SGHKS and YYEKEE (reference sequence). The CDR3 protein is CASSSFLALPSQETQYF. DNA for the CDR3: TGTGCCAGCAGCTCGTTTCTAGCGCTTCCCTCCCAAGAGACCCAGTACTTC.

This clonotype occurred many times. The chain uses TRBV3-1 and TRBJ2-7; no clear D. CDR1 LGHDT and CDR2 YNNKEL come from the germline V gene (reference sequence). V lost 3 bases, J lost 6 bases, and 12 bases lay in between. The CDR3 sequence is 13 residues long. CDR3 nucleotides: TGTGCCAGCAGCCAGTACGGTGCTACCGAGCAGTACTTC. Translated: CASSQYGATEQYF.

This clonotype was seen many times. The chain is built from TRBV10-1 and TRBJ2-7, with D hard to call. Germline V gene data show CDR1 as WNHNN and CDR2 as SYGVQD (reference sequence). The CDR3 is 13 residues long. Between the trimmed V and J ends, which lost 3 bases and 3 bases, there was a span of 9 bases. The CDR3 sequence: CASSDSWDYEQYF. CDR3 DNA sequence: TGCGCCAGCAGTGACAGCTGGGACTACGAGCAGTACTTC.

The chain has TRBV7-9 and TRBJ1-5, with D perhaps TRBD1 (6 bases). This CDR3 contains 16 residues. Per germline, CDR1 SEHNR and CDR2 FQNEAQ (reference sequence). V was cut by 5 bases and J by 0 bases, with 14 bases left in between. The DNA of the CDR3 is TGTGCCAGCAGCCCACAGGGAGAGTATAGCAATCAGCCCCAGCATTTT. Translating it yields CASSPQGEYSNQPQHF.

This clonotype was counted at least ten times. The rearrangement uses TRBV4-3 and TRBJ1-1; maybe TRBD1 (6 bases). This CDR3 region has 13 residues. V shed 0 bases and J shed 11 bases, with 13 bases lying between them. Germline V lookup: CDR1 LGHNA, CDR2 YSLEER. The CDR3 DNA reads as TGCGCCAGCAGCCAAGATATGGGGGCAGACGCTTTCTTT. It yields the protein CASSQDMGADAFF.

This clonotype was observed a few times. The chain links TRBV4-3 to TRBJ2-7; 8 bases are shared with TRBD2. V lost 2 bases and J lost 1; bases outside the gene matches: 10. The CDR3 has 17 amino acids. Germline V CDR1 and CDR2: LGHNA, YSLEER. CDR3 in DNA: TGCGCCAGCAGCCAAATTGGCGGGAGGCCCGTTTCCTACGAGCAGTACTTC. Translated, it gives CASSQIGGRPVSYEQYF.

This clonotype appeared many times. The chain carries TRBV6-6 and TRBJ2-7, with D possibly matching TRBD1 (5 bases). CDR1 is MNHNY, CDR2 SVGAGI, per germline (reference sequence). The CDR3 length is 14 residues. Trimming cost V 6 bases and J 0 bases, with 12 bases left between them. CDR3 protein: CASSAGQGSYEQYF. CDR3 nucleotides: TGTGCCAGCAGCGCCGGGCAGGGCTCCTACGAGCAGTACTTC.